What follows are 29 T cell receptor beta chains derived from one specimen sequenced in a study of T cell responses to AZD1222 COVID-19 vaccine. Generated by immunoSEQ multiplex PCR, the TCRdb table keeps only in-frame clones and is missing some. This sample has some 180,000 clones, with over 80% found just once. Sample: peripheral blood, taken on day 0 of AZD1222 vaccination. These receptors were obtained from an adult in good health.

The rearrangement uses TRBV28 and TRBJ1-1; no clear D gene. This CDR3 has 14 residues. Germline-derived CDR1 and CDR2 are MDHEN and SYDVKM. The V gene lost 2 bases and the J gene lost 2 bases, with 9 bases spanning the gap. DNA for the CDR3: TGTGCCAGCAGTTTACGGAGCGTAAACACTGAAGCTTTCTTT. The encoded protein is CASSLRSVNTEAFF. The complete variable domain, with remaining parts taken from reference TRBV28 and TRBJ1-1, reads DVKVTQSSRYLVKRTGEKVFLECVQDMDHENMFWYRQDPGLGLRLIYFSYDVKMKEKGDIPEGYSVSREKKERFSLILESASTNQTSMYLCASSLRSVNTEAFFGQGTRLTVV.

V is TRBV7-2 and J is TRBJ1-4; TRBD1 matches 12 bases. Germline V lookup: CDR1 SGHTA, CDR2 FQGNSA. The CDR3 covers 18 residues. The junction had 17 bases not matched to a gene; V was cut back by 5 bases and J by 10 bases. The CDR3 region is CASSPLGISGQGALKLFF. Written as DNA, the CDR3 is TGTGCCAGCAGCCCCTTGGGTATTTCGGGACAGGGGGCCCTAAAACTGTTTTTT.

The chain recombines TRBV30 with TRBJ1-2, with D tentatively TRBD1 (5 bases). The CDR3 has 12 residues. The V end lost 1 base, the J end lost 8 bases, and 11 bases lay between the germline ends. CDR1 is GTSNPN and CDR2 is SVGIG in the germline V gene (reference sequence). The DNA of the CDR3 is TGTGCCTGGAGTGAAACGGGGGTGGGCTACACCTTC. It is translated as CAWSETGVGYTF.

This clone was seen a few times. This chain links TRBV4-2 with TRBJ2-5; TRBD2 is a possible D gene (5 bases). Trimming removed 0 bases from V and 4 bases from J, with 15 bases in between. The CDR3 is made up of 16 amino acids. Per germline, CDR1 LGHNA and CDR2 YNFKEQ. This chain's CDR3 is CASSQDGSGVGETQYF. CDR3 nucleotide sequence: TGTGCCAGCAGCCAAGATGGTTCCGGGGTGGGAGAGACCCAGTACTTC.

The V gene is TRBV7-2, the J gene TRBJ1-2; D possibly corresponds to TRBD1 (5 bases). Between the trimmed V and J ends, which lost 3 bases and 1 base, there was a span of 12 bases. The germline gives CDR1 SGHTA, CDR2 FQGNSA. The CDR3 extends over 15 amino acids. Written as DNA, the CDR3 is TGTGCCAGCAGCTTGGGTTCGGGACTTAACTATGGCTACACCTTC. It is translated as CASSLGSGLNYGYTF.

The V and J genes are TRBV5-1 and TRBJ1-2, with a possible D match to TRBD1 (5 bases). The V and J ends lost 4 bases and 3 bases respectively, with 10 bases between them. The length of the CDR3 is 13 residues. Germline-derived CDR1 and CDR2 are SGHRS and YFSETQ. This chain's CDR3 is CASSHRDDYGYTF. The CDR3 DNA reads TGCGCCAGCAGCCACCGGGACGACTATGGCTACACCTTC. Filled out from reference TRBV5-1 and TRBJ1-2, the complete variable domain reads KAGVTQTPRYLIKTRGQQVTLSCSPISGHRSVSWYQQTPGQGLQFLFEYFSETQRNKGNFPGRFSGRQFSNSRSEMNVSTLELGDSALYLCASSHRDDYGYTFGSGTRLTVV.

The CDR3 coding sequence is TGTGCCAGCAAGCAGGGCAATCAGCCCCAGCATTTT. Protein product: CASKQGNQPQHF. The chain couples TRBV28 to TRBJ1-5; no clear D gene. This CDR3 has 12 amino acids. V lost 7 bases to trimming and J lost 2 bases, with 6 bases between them. Germline V gene data show CDR1 as MDHEN and CDR2 as SYDVKM.

The chain combines TRBV5-1 with TRBJ2-5; tentatively, D is TRBD1 (5 bases). Trimming shortened V by 4 bases and J by 2 bases, and 18 bases separated the two germline ends. The CDR3 runs to 16 residues. Germline V gives CDR1 SGHRS, CDR2 YFSETQ. DNA for the CDR3: TGCGCCAGCAGCCCGCGGCAGGGCGCGGTTCAAGAGACCCAGTACTTC. As protein: CASSPRQGAVQETQYF.

This clone has a handful of counts. The chain is built from TRBV6-5 and TRBJ1-5; TRBD1 agrees at 7 bases. The J segment lost 3 bases and the V segment lost 4 bases, leaving 6 bases of the junction unmatched. Germline V gene lookup returns CDR1 MNHEY and CDR2 SVGAGI. The CDR3 contains 15 residues. The CDR3 DNA reads as TGTGCCAGCAGTTTTACAGGGGACCTCAATCAGCCCCAGCATTTT. As protein: CASSFTGDLNQPQHF.

V is TRBV30 and J is TRBJ2-3; TRBD2 matches 10 bases. Trimming removed 7 bases from V and 7 bases from J; junction bases left unmatched: 8. Per the germline V gene, CDR1 is GTSNPN and CDR2 is SVGIG (reference sequence). The length of the CDR3 is 13 residues. The CDR3 here is CASASGGPNTQYF. The CDR3 nucleotides are TGTGCCTCGGCTAGCGGGGGACCGAATACGCAGTATTTT.

This rearrangement joins TRBV7-9 to TRBJ1-3; a possible D gene is TRBD1 (6 bases). Germline CDR1 reads SEHNR; CDR2 reads FQNEAQ (reference sequence). With 5 bases removed from V and 1 base from J, the gap between germline ends came to 9 bases. The CDR3 loop spans 14 amino acids. The CDR3 coding sequence is TGTGCCAGCAGCCCGGACAGTTCTGGAAACACCATATATTTT. Its translation: CASSPDSSGNTIYF.

The V and J genes are TRBV5-1 and TRBJ2-3; tentatively, D is TRBD2 (6 bases). The CDR3 consists of 15 residues. The V end lost 0 bases, the J end lost 3 bases, and 11 bases lay between the germline ends. Germline V gene lookup returns CDR1 SGHRS and CDR2 YFSETQ. The CDR3 reads CASSLDTSPTDTQYF. DNA for the CDR3: TGCGCCAGCAGCTTGGATACTAGCCCTACAGATACGCAGTATTTT.

This clone was found a few times. The gene calls are TRBV6-5 and TRBJ2-2; D unclear. There are 13 residues in the CDR3. The V and J ends lost 7 bases and 6 bases respectively, with 12 bases between them. CDR1 is MNHEY and CDR2 is SVGAGI in the germline V gene. CDR3 sequence (DNA): TGTGCCAGCACCCCCCTTACCCCCGGGGAGCTGTTTTTT. Translating gives CASTPLTPGELFF.

The chain combines TRBV6-2 or TRBV6-3 with TRBJ1-5; the D is unclear. Germline CDR1 MNHEY, CDR2 SVGEGT. The V and J ends lost 6 bases and 0 bases respectively, with 12 bases between them. The CDR3 runs 15 residues. The CDR3 here is CASSRSGNSNQPQHF. DNA for the CDR3: TGTGCCAGCAGCAGAAGTGGAAATAGCAATCAGCCCCAGCATTTT.

In nucleotides, the CDR3 is TGTGCCAGCAGCCCCCCCCTAGCGGTGAAAGAGACCCAGTACTTC. Protein sequence: CASSPPLAVKETQYF. The chain combines TRBV3-1 (or the pseudogene TRBV3-2) with TRBJ2-5; 7 bases fit TRBD2. CDR1 is LGHDT and CDR2 is YNNKEL in the germline V gene (reference sequence). This CDR3 contains 15 residues. The V segment lost 4 bases and the J segment 3 bases; nucleotides outside the gene matches: 8.

The chain couples TRBV6-1 to TRBJ1-5, with a weak D call TRBD1 (5 bases). The CDR3 is 15 amino acids. Germline CDR1 is MNHNS and CDR2 is SASEGT. V lost 3 bases, J lost 4 bases, and 13 bases lay in between. This CDR3 reads CASSDASRGNQPQHF. Written as DNA, the CDR3 is TGTGCCAGCAGTGATGCGTCAAGGGGTAATCAGCCCCAGCATTTT.

This sequence joins TRBV4-3 and TRBJ2-6; TRBD1 matches 8 bases. Germline V gives CDR1 LGHNA, CDR2 YSLEER. This CDR3 comprises 19 residues. J was trimmed by 5 bases and V by 0 bases; bases with no gene match: 12. The CDR3 DNA is TGCGCCAGCAGCCAAGATGCGGCAGGGGGCTTGCTCCGGGCCAACGTCCTGACTTTC. It yields the protein CASSQDAAGGLLRANVLTF.

This clone was seen a single time. CDR3 loop: CAWRRQGNSSPLHF. DNA of the CDR3: TGTGCCTGGAGGCGACAGGGTAATTCTTCACCCCTCCACTTT. The chain has TRBV30 and TRBJ1-6; the match to TRBD1 covers 7 bases. J lost 9 bases, V lost 3 bases, and 8 bases had no gene match. The CDR3 is 14 residues long. CDR1 and CDR2 (germline): GTSNPN, SVGIG (reference sequence).

The chain employs TRBV19 and TRBJ2-2; 8 nucleotides match TRBD1. CDR1 LNHDA and CDR2 SQIVND come from the germline V gene (reference sequence). The CDR3 has 16 residues. V was clipped by 4 bases and J by 3 bases; unmatched bases: 7. CDR3 loop: CASSTSGTGYTGELFF. The CDR3 bases are TGTGCCAGTAGTACCTCCGGGACAGGCTACACCGGGGAGCTGTTTTTT.

The chain recombines TRBV19 with TRBJ1-5; 9 bases align to TRBD1. Losses at the gene ends were 3 bases for V and 0 bases for J; bases not matched to a gene: 12. Looked up from germline, CDR1 is LNHDA and CDR2 is SQIVND (reference sequence). The CDR3 contains 19 residues. The CDR3 reads CASSISWDRVAYSNQPQHF. In DNA form, the CDR3 reads TGTGCCAGTAGTATTTCGTGGGACAGGGTCGCGTATAGCAATCAGCCCCAGCATTTT. Based on the CDR3 plus reference TRBV19 and TRBJ1-5, the full variable domain is DGGITQSPKYLFRKEGQNVTLSCEQNLNHDAMYWYRQDPGQGLRLIYYSQIVNDFQKGDIAEGYSVSREKKESFPLTVTSAQKNPTAFYLCASSISWDRVAYSNQPQHFGDGTRLSIL.

This chain links TRBV7-2 with TRBJ2-3, with unresolved D. V was cut by 3 bases and J by 4 bases, with 8 bases left in between. This CDR3 contains 13 residues. Germline loops: CDR1 SGHTA, CDR2 FQGNSA. CDR3 bases: TGTGCCAGCAGCTTGCGTGATGCAGATACGCAGTATTTT. Translation: CASSLRDADTQYF. The complete variable domain, with remaining parts taken from reference TRBV7-2 and TRBJ2-3, reads GAGVSQSPSNKVTEKGKDVELRCDPISGHTALYWYRQSLGQGLEFLIYFQGNSAPDKSGLPSDRFSAERTGGSVSTLTIQRTQQEDSAVYLCASSLRDADTQYFGPGTRLTVL.

The table lists this clone with a few counts. J is TRBJ2-1 and V is TRBV2; 10 bases are shared with TRBD2. The CDR3 is 17 amino acids. Germline CDR1 and CDR2: SNHLY and FYNNEI. V lost 9 bases and J lost 11; bases outside the gene matches: 22. The CDR3 coding sequence is TGTGCCAGTGCGGAATTGGACTGGCCAGCGGGAGGGAGACAGCAGTTCTTC. Its protein product is CASAELDWPAGGRQQFF.

V usage is TRBV11-3 and J usage is TRBJ2-7; D may match TRBD1 or TRBD2 (5 bases each). Trimming took off 6 bases at V and 0 bases at J, with 9 bases between the two ends. Germline V gene data show CDR1 as SGHNT and CDR2 as YENEEA. The CDR3 runs 13 residues. CDR3 protein: CASSPGSSYEQYF. The CDR3 DNA reads as TGTGCCAGCAGTCCAGGGAGCTCCTACGAGCAGTACTTC.

V and J are TRBV7-9 and TRBJ2-7; D not certain. The CDR3 is 11 amino acids. Germline CDR1 is SEHNR and CDR2 is FQNEAQ (reference sequence). V was trimmed by 5 bases and J by 0 bases, leaving 2 bases between them. CDR3: CASSISYEQYF. As DNA, the CDR3 is TGTGCCAGCAGCATCTCCTACGAGCAGTACTTC.

The chain combines TRBV14 with TRBJ2-5, with 10 bases fitting TRBD2. Germline loops: CDR1 SGHDN, CDR2 FVKESK. The junction had 6 bases not matched to a gene; V was cut back by 4 bases and J by 10 bases. The CDR3 covers 13 residues. In DNA, the CDR3 is TGTGCCAGCAGCCGGCCTAGCGGGAGCGACCAGTACTTC. This codes for CASSRPSGSDQYF.

This clone was found once. The chain employs TRBV5-1 and TRBJ2-5; the match to TRBD2 covers 9 bases. This CDR3 is built from 15 residues. With V trimmed by 0 bases and J by 2 bases, 2 bases remained unmatched. Germline V lookup: CDR1 SGHRS, CDR2 YFSETQ. CDR3 region: CASSLGLAGQETQYF. Here the CDR3 DNA reads TGCGCCAGCAGCTTGGGGCTAGCGGGGCAAGAGACCCAGTACTTC. Combining the CDR3 with reference TRBV5-1 and TRBJ2-5 gives the whole variable domain KAGVTQTPRYLIKTRGQQVTLSCSPISGHRSVSWYQQTPGQGLQFLFEYFSETQRNKGNFPGRFSGRQFSNSRSEMNVSTLELGDSALYLCASSLGLAGQETQYFGPGTRLLVL.

V and J are TRBV9 and TRBJ2-2, with no clear D. Germline values: CDR1 SGDLS, CDR2 YYNGEE. Trimming removed 0 bases at V and 4 bases at J, with 4 bases between. CDR3 length equals 13 residues. CDR3 sequence reads: CASSVAGTGELFF. CDR3 DNA sequence: TGTGCCAGCAGCGTAGCAGGCACCGGGGAGCTGTTTTTT.

This clone was counted a single time. The V gene is TRBV28, the J gene TRBJ1-2; D possibly corresponds to TRBD1 (6 bases). Germline V gene lookup returns CDR1 MDHEN and CDR2 SYDVKM. V lost 4 bases, J lost 4 bases, and 16 bases lay in between. CDR3 length: 15 residues. The CDR3 here is CASSSFDRLLYGYTF. The CDR3 coding sequence is TGTGCCAGCAGTTCCTTCGACAGGCTACTCTATGGCTACACCTTC.

V and J are TRBV19 and TRBJ2-3; D might be TRBD1 (5 bases). Trimming left V 0 bases short and J 4 bases short, with 11 bases between. The CDR3 sequence is 15 residues long. Looked up from germline, CDR1 is LNHDA and CDR2 is SQIVND (reference sequence). CDR3 sequence reads: CASSIDKGYADTQYF. The CDR3 nucleotides read TGTGCCAGTAGTATAGACAAGGGGTATGCAGATACGCAGTATTTT.